This TCR beta chain originates from a study of T cells in Graves' hyperthyroidism and ophthalmopathy. Only a few counts were recorded for this clonotype. Regions amplified from RNA transcripts were the TCR beta CDR3 regions. First-round RT-PCR with HTBI primers amplified the TCR CDR3 region. Each CDR3 protein gets one entry after TCRdb re-called the multiplex PCR reads with MiXCR. The profile shows 450,000 to 650,000 distinct CDR3 sequences, 12% to 15% of them singletons. The CDR3 length is 13 residues. The V end was cut by 4 bases, the J end by 0 bases, with 7 bases between. The germline V gene has CDR1 MNHEY and CDR2 SMNVEV (reference sequence).

Sequenced sample: blood. The sequence came from a woman aged 18-29 years with Graves' ophthalmopathy. J is TRBJ2-7 and V is TRBV27; no clear D gene. This CDR3 is CASSSSLSYEQYF. The DNA for the CDR3 is TGTGCCAGCAGTTCCTCCCTCTCCTACGAGCAGTACTTC.